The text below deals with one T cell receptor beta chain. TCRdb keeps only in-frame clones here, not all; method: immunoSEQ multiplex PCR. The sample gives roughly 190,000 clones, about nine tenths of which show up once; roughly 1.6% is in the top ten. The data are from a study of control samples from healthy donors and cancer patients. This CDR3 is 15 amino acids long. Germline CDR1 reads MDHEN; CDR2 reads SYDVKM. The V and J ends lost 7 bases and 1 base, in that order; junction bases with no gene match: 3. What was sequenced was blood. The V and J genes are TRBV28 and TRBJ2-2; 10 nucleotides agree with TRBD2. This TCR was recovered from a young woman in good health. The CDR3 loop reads CASTLAGVNTGELFF. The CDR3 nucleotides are TGTGCCAGCACGCTAGCGGGAGTGAACACCGGGGAGCTGTTTTTT.